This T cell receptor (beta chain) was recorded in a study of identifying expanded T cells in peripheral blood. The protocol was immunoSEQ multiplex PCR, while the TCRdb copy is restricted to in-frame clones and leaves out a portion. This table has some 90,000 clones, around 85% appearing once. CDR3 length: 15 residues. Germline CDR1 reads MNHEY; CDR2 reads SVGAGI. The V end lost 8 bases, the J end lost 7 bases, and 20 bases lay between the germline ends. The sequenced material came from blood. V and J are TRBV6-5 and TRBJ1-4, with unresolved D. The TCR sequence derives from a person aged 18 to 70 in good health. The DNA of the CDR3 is TGTGCCAGCGGTCCCCCCCCGCGGATCGGTGAAAAACTGTTTTTT. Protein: CASGPPPRIGEKLFF.